A single sample gave rise to the 23 T cell receptor beta chains below, sequenced in a study of identical twins. From the 5' RACE reads, TCRdb called clonotypes with MiXCR, one entry per CDR3 protein. The data hold approximately 260,000 distinct CDR3 sequences, with roughly 13% observed a single time. The specimen sequenced was memory (CD45RO+) T cells sorted from blood. Receptor source: a woman between 18 and 29 years old in good health.

This clonotype is categorized as medium-sized. V usage is TRBV5-1 and J usage is TRBJ2-7; D is unclear. V lost 3 bases to trimming and J lost 3 bases, with 4 bases between them. Germline V gene data show CDR1 as SGHRS and CDR2 as YFSETQ. The CDR3 totals 11 residues. The CDR3 here is CASSSDYEQYF. CDR3 bases: TGCGCCAGCAGCTCAGACTACGAGCAGTACTTC. The whole variable domain, remainder taken from reference TRBV5-1 and TRBJ2-7, is KAGVTQTPRYLIKTRGQQVTLSCSPISGHRSVSWYQQTPGQGLQFLFEYFSETQRNKGNFPGRFSGRQFSNSRSEMNVSTLELGDSALYLCASSSDYEQYFGPGTRLTVT.

Only a few counts were recorded for this clonotype. The CDR3 bases are TGCGCCAGCAGCTTCGGACGAGCAGGAGATACGCAGTATTTT. This sequence encodes CASSFGRAGDTQYF. The chain recombines TRBV5-1 with TRBJ2-3; D not resolved. The germline V gene encodes CDR1 SGHRS and CDR2 YFSETQ. The CDR3 length is 14 residues. The V end lost 2 bases, the J end lost 5 bases, and 12 bases lay between the germline ends.

This clonotype was counted only a few times. The V call is TRBV11-2, the J call TRBJ1-4; weak D call: TRBD1 (6 bases). Germline V lookup: CDR1 SGHAT, CDR2 FQNNGV. V lost 5 bases to trimming and J lost 10 bases, with 17 bases between them. CDR3 length: 14 residues. The CDR3 sequence: CASSRRRGEGKLFF. CDR3 in DNA: TGTGCCAGCAGCAGACGGAGGGGGGAAGGAAAACTGTTTTTT.

The rearrangement uses TRBV9 and TRBJ1-5; D unclear. V shed 0 bases and J shed 0 bases, with 4 bases lying between them. This CDR3 comprises 14 residues. The germline V gene has CDR1 SGDLS and CDR2 YYNGEE. DNA for the CDR3: TGTGCCAGCAGCGTAGCTGGTAGCAATCAGCCCCAGCATTTT. This gives the protein CASSVAGSNQPQHF.

This clonotype occurred a few times. The chain joins TRBV9 to TRBJ2-1; unclear D gene. Trimming took off 2 bases at V and 8 bases at J, with 5 bases between the two ends. The CDR3 sequence is 11 residues long. Germline V gene lookup returns CDR1 SGDLS and CDR2 YYNGEE. For the CDR3, the DNA is TGTGCCAGCAGCGTTAGTCATGAGCAGTTCTTC. This codes for CASSVSHEQFF.

The chain has TRBV6-1 and TRBJ1-2; D gene unclear. V lost 1 base and J 5 bases, leaving 14 bases between the germline ends. The CDR3 runs to 15 residues. From germline, CDR1 is MNHNS and CDR2 SASEGT. CDR3: CASSEDHTVAYGYTF. For the CDR3, the DNA is TGTGCCAGCAGTGAAGACCACACAGTGGCGTATGGCTACACCTTC.

This chain connects TRBV6-1 to TRBJ2-5; 10 nucleotides match TRBD1. CDR1 is MNHNS and CDR2 is SASEGT in the germline V gene. The CDR3 totals 15 residues. V was clipped by 4 bases and J by 5 bases; unmatched bases: 7. The CDR3 DNA reads TGTGCCAGCAGTGGTACGGGACAGGGGTTGGAGACCCAGTACTTC. It codes for CASSGTGQGLETQYF.

This clonotype was observed at least ten times. V usage is TRBV9 and J usage is TRBJ1-1; D uncertain. The CDR3 has 12 residues. Trimming took off 0 bases at V and 8 bases at J, with 8 bases between the two ends. Germline loops: CDR1 SGDLS, CDR2 YYNGEE. DNA for the CDR3: TGTGCCAGCAGCGTAGTATGGGGAGAAGCTTTCTTT. It encodes CASSVVWGEAFF.

This clonotype was detected a few times. The chain employs TRBV2 and TRBJ2-7; 7 nucleotides align to TRBD1. The germline CDR1 and CDR2 sequences are SNHLY and FYNNEI. V was pared by 3 bases and J by 3 bases, with 5 bases of the junction left unmatched. The CDR3 contains 14 residues. The CDR3 DNA reads TGTGCCAGCAGTGAGGTCAGGGGGAACTACGAGCAGTACTTC. This codes for CASSEVRGNYEQYF.

The chain links TRBV27 to TRBJ2-1, with TRBD1 identical over 8 bases. Germline V lookup: CDR1 MNHEY, CDR2 SMNVEV (reference sequence). CDR3 length equals 13 residues. V shed 6 bases and J 15 bases; nucleotides not matched to a gene: 13. As DNA, the CDR3 is TGTGCCAGCAGCCTAGGGGAGACAGGGGAACGGTTCTTC. Encoded protein: CASSLGETGERFF.

This clonotype appeared a few times. The V call is TRBV20-1, the J call TRBJ2-7; D call uncertain. The V end was cut by 5 bases, the J end by 3 bases, with 20 bases between. The germline gives CDR1 DFQATT, CDR2 SNEGSKA (reference sequence). CDR3 length: 15 residues. The CDR3 is CSAEALGSGFYEQYF. CDR3 coding DNA: TGCAGTGCTGAAGCCTTAGGGTCTGGCTTCTACGAGCAGTACTTC.

This chain joins TRBV5-6 and TRBJ2-1, with TRBD2 matching over 11 bases. Trimming cost V 2 bases and J 8 bases; bases outside gene matches: 6. The CDR3 runs to 15 residues. Germline loops: CDR1 SGHDT, CDR2 YYEEEE. The CDR3 loop is CASSFLAGGRDEQFF. As DNA, the CDR3 is TGTGCCAGCAGCTTTTTAGCGGGAGGGCGGGATGAGCAGTTCTTC.

This chain joins TRBV18 and TRBJ2-3; 11 bases match TRBD1. V dropped 2 bases and J dropped 4; count of bases not matched to a gene: 2. This CDR3 comprises 15 residues. Germline CDR1 is KGHSH and CDR2 is LQKENI. The CDR3 DNA reads TGTGCCAGCTCACCAACGGGACAGGGGGCAGATACGCAGTATTTT. Protein: CASSPTGQGADTQYF.

This chain joins TRBV7-8 and TRBJ2-6; D is undetermined. This CDR3 spans 15 amino acids. V lost 5 bases, J lost 1 base, and 9 bases lay in between. From germline, CDR1 is SGHVS and CDR2 FQNEAQ. The CDR3 loop reads CASSGTGSGANVLTF. CDR3 bases: TGTGCCAGCAGCGGTACGGGTTCTGGGGCCAACGTCCTGACTTTC.

This clonotype was recorded at least ten times. The chain has TRBV6-4 and TRBJ2-2, with D tentatively TRBD2 (6 bases). Germline V gene lookup returns CDR1 MRHNA and CDR2 SNTAGT. V lost 0 bases, J lost 2 bases, and 7 bases lay in between. This CDR3 has 15 residues. The CDR3 loop is CASSDSGTNTGELFF. DNA of the CDR3: TGTGCCAGCAGTGACTCCGGGACTAACACCGGGGAGCTGTTTTTT.

The chain links TRBV5-1 to TRBJ2-2, with D possibly matching TRBD2 (7 bases). This CDR3 has 16 residues. Between the trimmed V and J ends, which lost 4 bases and 1 base, there was a span of 14 bases. Germline assignment: CDR1 SGHRS and CDR2 YFSETQ. The CDR3 is CASSGGAALNTGELFF. The CDR3 coding sequence is TGCGCCAGCAGCGGGGGGGCGGCCCTGAACACCGGGGAGCTGTTTTTT.

This clonotype was recorded at least ten times. The V gene is TRBV5-1, the J gene TRBJ2-1; no definite D call. CDR1 and CDR2 (germline): SGHRS, YFSETQ. V lost 0 bases, J lost 5 bases, and 6 bases lay in between. The CDR3 sequence is 13 residues long. In DNA form, the CDR3 reads TGCGCCAGCAGCTTGGCGGTCGACAATGAGCAGTTCTTC. Amino acid sequence: CASSLAVDNEQFF. The full variable domain, in which reference TRBV5-1 and TRBJ2-1 provide the parts outside the CDR3, is KAGVTQTPRYLIKTRGQQVTLSCSPISGHRSVSWYQQTPGQGLQFLFEYFSETQRNKGNFPGRFSGRQFSNSRSEMNVSTLELGDSALYLCASSLAVDNEQFFGPGTRLTVL.

The chain combines TRBV19 with TRBJ2-3; D gene ambiguous. With 6 bases removed from V and 0 bases from J, the gap between germline ends came to 13 bases. CDR1 is LNHDA and CDR2 is SQIVND in the germline V gene (reference sequence). The CDR3 has 15 amino acids. The CDR3: CASRPPGLSTDTQYF. The DNA for the CDR3 is TGTGCCAGTAGGCCCCCGGGCCTGAGCACAGATACGCAGTATTTT.

This clonotype was picked up a small number of times. The rearrangement links TRBV5-1 to TRBJ2-1; D gene unclear. The CDR3 covers 12 residues. Germline V gene data show CDR1 as SGHRS and CDR2 as YFSETQ. Trimming stripped 7 bases from V and 7 bases from J, with 12 bases between. The CDR3 loop reads CASGEVGNEQFF. The CDR3, as DNA: TGCGCCAGCGGTGAGGTAGGGAATGAGCAGTTCTTC.

This clonotype was observed a few times. The rearrangement uses TRBV7-3 and TRBJ2-7; 7 bases agree with TRBD1. From germline, CDR1 is SGHTA and CDR2 FQGTGA. There are 13 residues in the CDR3. Trimming cost V 2 bases and J 7 bases; bases outside gene matches: 5. The CDR3 spells CASSLGTGAEQYF. In DNA, the CDR3 is TGTGCCAGCAGCTTAGGTACAGGGGCTGAGCAGTACTTC.

This clonotype was observed a few times. The genes are TRBV7-2 and TRBJ2-3; either TRBD1 or TRBD2 may fit D (5 bases each). The germline V gene encodes CDR1 SGHTA and CDR2 FQGNSA. This CDR3 spans 14 amino acids. V dropped 3 bases and J dropped 5 bases, with 12 bases sitting between them. CDR3 DNA sequence: TGTGCCAGCAGCTTTTCCGGGACCGGAGATACGCAGTATTTT. Protein product: CASSFSGTGDTQYF.

The V gene is TRBV30, the J gene TRBJ2-1; possibly TRBD2 for D (6 bases). The CDR3 consists of 13 residues. The ends were cut back, 6 bases at V and 6 bases at J, with 15 bases in the middle. Germline V lookup: CDR1 GTSNPN, CDR2 SVGIG (reference sequence). The CDR3: CACSREWTNEQFF. In DNA form, the CDR3 reads TGTGCCTGTAGCCGGGAGTGGACCAATGAGCAGTTCTTC. Combining the CDR3 with reference TRBV30 and TRBJ2-1 gives the whole variable domain SQTIHQWPATLVQPVGSPLSLECTVEGTSNPNLYWYRQAAGRGLQLLFYSVGIGQISSEVPQNLSASRPQDRQFILSSKKLLLSDSGFYLCACSREWTNEQFFGPGTRLTVL.

The table lists this clonotype with many counts. The chain combines TRBV20-1 with TRBJ1-5; D not resolved. Germline V gives CDR1 DFQATT, CDR2 SNEGSKA (reference sequence). Between the trimmed V and J ends, which lost 1 base and 11 bases, there was a span of 9 bases. The CDR3 has 11 residues. CDR3 sequence: CSARGGFSQHF. For the CDR3, the DNA is TGCAGTGCTAGAGGGGGTTTTTCCCAGCATTTT.